This T cell receptor (beta chain) derives from a study of shared clonotypes between healthy human individuals. Profiling relied on immunoSEQ multiplex PCR, and the TCRdb table lists in-frame clones only, not all of them. The sample contains hundreds of thousands of clones, 74% of which appear only once. Trimming took 6 bases from V and 0 from J; bases not matched to a gene: 13. Germline CDR1 SGHVS, CDR2 FQNEAQ. This CDR3 is 18 amino acids long. The chain uses TRBV7-8 and TRBJ2-4, with 8 bases fitting TRBD1. This clonotype originated in a woman between 25 and 40 years old in good health. Sequencing was carried out using memory CD4+ T cells sorted from blood. Subset in this sample: CD45RA-negative fraction. The CDR3: CASRPKVGDRLAKNIQYF. The CDR3 DNA sequence: TGTGCCAGCAGGCCAAAAGTGGGGGACAGGTTAGCCAAAAACATTCAGTACTTC.